This record looks at one T cell receptor gamma chain sequence and its context. Its antigen is as yet unknown. The source of the sample is a study of Vδ1+ human thymocytes. V was pared by 0 bases and J by 7 bases, with 5 bases of the junction left unmatched. Germline-derived CDR1 and CDR2 are VINAFY and YDVSNSKD. The CDR3 totals 14 residues. Vdelta1+ thymocyte sorts reached between roughly 97% and 99.6% purity. The template was reverse-transcribed extracted RNA. CDR3 amplicons came from multiplex PCR with pooled V-gene forward and constant-region reverse primers. TCRdb redid clone calling on the multiplex PCR reads using CATT. This repertoire shows tens of thousands of gamma-chain clones, 20% found once; its top ten account for 1.9%. Points from the study as a whole: In the thymus, TRG and TRD repertoires looked highly polyclonal with Gaussian CDR3 lengths.

The sequenced material came from Vdelta1+ gamma-delta thymocytes from the thymus. Subset meaning: FACS-sorted CD3+ TCRalphabeta- TCRVdelta1+ TCRVdelta2- thymocytes. This TCR came from a girl in the first two years of life who had congenital heart surgery. V usage is TRGV5 and J usage is TRGJP2. The DNA of the CDR3 is TGTGCCACCTGGGACAGGCCGGCTGATTGGATCAAGACGTTT. Protein: CATWDRPADWIKTF.